Below, 27 T cell receptor beta chains from the same sample are listed, as sequenced in a study of Ad26.COV2.S vaccination and SARS-CoV-2 variants. Only in-frame clones appear in the TCRdb table, and some are missing; sequencing was by immunoSEQ multiplex PCR. The data contain about 330,000 clones, approximately 87% of them seen just once; the ten biggest clones take up about 5%. The treatment was: 15 to 20 received Ad26.COV2.S at low or high dose, single or two shots; about 5 received placebo; per-sample allocation not given. The samples date from day 63 after the first vaccine or placebo injection. This specimen consisted of peripheral blood, obtained in a trial of Ad26.COV2.S vaccine versus placebo. These receptor sequences come from a person between 18 and 65 years old who received the Ad26.COV2.S COVID-19 vaccine or a placebo.

This chain joins TRBV19 and TRBJ1-6; the match to TRBD1 covers 7 bases. V shed 6 bases, J shed 7 bases, and the junction held 9 bases outside the gene matches. CDR1 is LNHDA and CDR2 is SQIVND in the germline V gene (reference sequence). There are 15 residues in the CDR3. CDR3 nucleotides: TGTGCCAGTAGCACCCGAGGGACAGTGAATTCACCCCTCCACTTT. Translated, it gives CASSTRGTVNSPLHF.

CDR3 in DNA: TGTGCCAGCAGCTTGCCCTACAATGAGCAGTTCTTC. Protein product: CASSLPYNEQFF. The chain has TRBV5-8 and TRBJ2-1, with D unclear. From germline, CDR1 is SGHTS and CDR2 YDEGEE. V was cut by 1 base and J by 2 bases, with 1 base left in between. The CDR3 totals 12 residues.

The chain carries TRBV5-6 and TRBJ2-7; 8 nucleotides match TRBD2. The ends lost 4 bases at V and 4 bases at J; junction bases unmatched: 22. The CDR3 has 19 residues. Germline V gene sequence: CDR1 SGHDT, CDR2 YYEEEE. The CDR3 coding sequence is TGTGCCAGCAGCCGGCCTCCGTTTCTTCGAAGCGGGAGAGAGTACGAGCAGTACGTC. Its translation: CASSRPPFLRSGREYEQYV.

This chain uses TRBV9 with TRBJ2-2; 9 bases align to TRBD1. Germline trimming cut 3 bases from V and 6 bases from J; bases unmatched to any gene: 9. The CDR3 sequence is 16 residues long. Germline assignment: CDR1 SGDLS and CDR2 YYNGEE. The CDR3 is CASSGTLGQGAGELFF. Here the CDR3 DNA reads TGTGCCAGCAGCGGTACCTTGGGACAGGGTGCCGGGGAGCTGTTTTTT.

The J gene is TRBJ1-1, the V gene TRBV14, with TRBD1 matching over 8 bases. The V gene end was trimmed by 4 bases and the J gene end by 4 bases; junction bases not matched to a gene: 5. The germline CDR1 and CDR2 sequences are SGHDN and FVKESK. The CDR3 consists of 14 residues. CDR3 sequence (DNA): TGTGCCAGCAGCCCCTTGGACAGGGTCACTGAAGCTTTCTTT. Its translation is CASSPLDRVTEAFF.

The chain uses TRBV6-5 and TRBJ1-5; D is unresolved. Germline V gene data show CDR1 as MNHEY and CDR2 as SVGAGI. The CDR3 runs 13 residues. V lost 5 bases and J lost 8, with 13 bases in between. Here the CDR3 DNA reads TGTGCCAGCAGTCTCGAGGTTTGGGAGCCCCAGCATTTT. Amino acid sequence: CASSLEVWEPQHF.

V usage is TRBV5-1 and J usage is TRBJ1-2, with D perhaps TRBD1 (6 bases). Germline-derived CDR1 and CDR2 are SGHRS and YFSETQ. CDR3 length equals 17 residues. Trimming took 3 bases from V and 8 from J, leaving 26 bases between them. The CDR3 sequence: CASSSNPNREKVKGYTF. The CDR3 DNA follows: TGCGCCAGCAGCTCGAATCCAAACAGGGAAAAGGTTAAGGGCTACACCTTC.

The chain is built from TRBV4-3 and TRBJ2-5; 7 bases fit TRBD2. V shed 1 base and J 6 bases; nucleotides not matched to a gene: 8. The germline CDR1 and CDR2 sequences are LGHNA and YSLEER. The CDR3 length is 15 residues. CDR3 amino acids: CASSQGTGGPQTQYF. As DNA, the CDR3 is TGCGCCAGCAGCCAAGGGACGGGAGGCCCCCAGACCCAGTACTTC.

The chain recombines TRBV19 with TRBJ2-3; D tentatively fits TRBD1 or TRBD2 (5 bases each). Germline CDR1 LNHDA, CDR2 SQIVND (reference sequence). The CDR3 has 17 amino acids. Between the trimmed V and J ends, which lost 10 bases and 0 bases, there was a span of 23 bases. CDR3 sequence (DNA): TGTGCCACCCTAAAACCGTCGGGGACGACTAGCACAGATACGCAGTATTTT. Its protein product is CATLKPSGTTSTDTQYF.

The chain is built from TRBV5-1 and TRBJ2-2; 14 bases match TRBD2. J gave up 6 bases and V 3 bases, and 4 bases lay outside the gene matches. Looked up from germline, CDR1 is SGHRS and CDR2 is YFSETQ. The CDR3 is 16 residues long. The CDR3 region has the DNA TGCGCCAGCAGCTCCGGACTAGCGGGGGGCTCCGGGGAGCTGTTTTTT. Translating it yields CASSSGLAGGSGELFF.

This rearrangement joins TRBV2 to TRBJ2-1; 11 bases line up with TRBD2. The CDR3 covers 17 residues. Germline CDR1 and CDR2: SNHLY and FYNNEI. V trimming: 6 bases; J trimming: 0 bases; junction bases outside the gene matches: 7. The CDR3 spells CASRRRLAGGSYNEQFF. The CDR3, as DNA: TGTGCCAGCAGGCGAAGGCTAGCGGGGGGCTCCTACAATGAGCAGTTCTTC.

This rearrangement joins TRBV3-1 (or the pseudogene TRBV3-2) to TRBJ2-1, with a possible D match to TRBD1 (5 bases). CDR3 length equals 14 residues. Trimming removed 6 bases from V and 6 bases from J, with 15 bases in between. Germline V gene sequence: CDR1 LGHDT, CDR2 YNNKEL (reference sequence). CDR3 bases: TGTGCCAGCAGTCCCATATTCAGGGTCAATGAGCAGTTCTTC. Its protein is CASSPIFRVNEQFF.

The J gene is TRBJ1-6, the V gene TRBV2; D is ambiguous. V lost 7 bases and J 15 bases, leaving 19 bases between the germline ends. CDR3 length equals 13 residues. The germline CDR1 and CDR2 sequences are SNHLY and FYNNEI. CDR3 DNA sequence: TGTGCCAGCAAATCCCTCCAGCCCCCTCTCCTCCACTTT. It specifies CASKSLQPPLLHF. Based on the CDR3 plus reference TRBV2 and TRBJ1-6, the full variable domain is EPEVTQTPSHQVTQMGQEVILRCVPISNHLYFYWYRQILGQKVEFLVSFYNNEISEKSEIFDDQFSVERPDGSNFTLKIRSTKLEDSAMYFCASKSLQPPLLHFGNGTRLTVT.

This chain's CDR3 is CAWISGQGGNEAFF. CDR3 in DNA: TGTGCCTGGATTTCAGGACAGGGGGGAAATGAAGCTTTCTTT. The V and J genes are TRBV30 and TRBJ1-1, with 10 bases aligning to TRBD1. From germline, CDR1 is GTSNPN and CDR2 SVGIG (reference sequence). The CDR3 has 14 amino acids. Trimming cost V 4 bases and J 7 bases; bases outside gene matches: 9.

The CDR3 loop reads CATSPRVNTEAFF. The CDR3 DNA reads TGTGCCACCAGCCCCAGGGTGAACACTGAAGCTTTCTTT. The rearrangement uses TRBV15 and TRBJ1-1, with D possibly matching TRBD1 (5 bases). V dropped 5 bases and J dropped 0 bases, with 7 bases sitting between them. The germline V gene has CDR1 LNHNV and CDR2 YYDKDF (reference sequence). The CDR3 has 13 residues.

The gene calls are TRBV6-5 and TRBJ1-2; D is possibly TRBD1 (6 bases). Germline CDR1 reads MNHEY; CDR2 reads SVGAGI. The CDR3 totals 15 residues. The V gene lost 8 bases and the J gene lost 4 bases, with 20 bases spanning the gap. The CDR3 sequence is CASGTWAPPTYGYTF. The CDR3 DNA is TGTGCCAGCGGGACATGGGCGCCACCAACCTATGGCTACACCTTC.

The J gene is TRBJ2-4, the V gene TRBV29-1, with D possibly being TRBD1 (5 bases). The germline gives CDR1 SQVTM, CDR2 ANQGSEA. CDR3 length equals 13 residues. V lost 3 bases, J lost 7 bases, and 13 bases lay in between. The CDR3 spells CSVDPGKRNIQYF. CDR3 bases: TGCAGCGTTGACCCAGGGAAGAGGAACATTCAGTACTTC.

V gene TRBV7-9 combines with J gene TRBJ1-1; TRBD1 matches 8 bases. Losses at the gene ends were 5 bases for V and 11 bases for J; bases not matched to a gene: 4. The CDR3 length is 11 residues. Germline V gives CDR1 SEHNR, CDR2 FQNEAQ (reference sequence). The CDR3 sequence: CASSQTGAAFF. The DNA of the CDR3 is TGTGCCAGCAGCCAGACAGGGGCCGCTTTCTTT.

The chain combines TRBV20-1 with TRBJ2-7; 7 bases align to TRBD1. Germline V gene data show CDR1 as DFQATT and CDR2 as SNEGSKA (reference sequence). The CDR3 loop spans 11 amino acids. V lost 6 bases, J lost 6 bases, and 5 bases stayed unmatched. DNA of the CDR3: TGCAGTGCAATTAGGGGGCGCGAGCAGTACTTC. Its translation is CSAIRGREQYF.

The rearrangement uses TRBV19 and TRBJ1-5, with 7 bases aligning to TRBD1. Looked up from germline, CDR1 is LNHDA and CDR2 is SQIVND (reference sequence). The CDR3 contains 17 residues. J gave up 7 bases and V 4 bases, and 16 bases lay outside the gene matches. For the CDR3, the DNA is TGTGCCAGTAGTACCCCTTCAAAAGGGGGCGGTGTCCAGCCCCAGCATTTT. Translating it yields CASSTPSKGGGVQPQHF.

The V and J genes are TRBV24-1 and TRBJ2-1; TRBD1 aligns across 8 bases. The ends lost 3 bases at V and 10 bases at J; junction bases unmatched: 13. Germline CDR1 reads KGHDR; CDR2 reads SFDVKD. The CDR3 spans 16 residues. CDR3 DNA: TGTGCCACCAGTGATCCTTCCGACAGGGGCGGGTTAGAGCAGTTCTTC. Translation gives CATSDPSDRGGLEQFF.

This clone was seen a few times. The V gene is TRBV3-1 (or the pseudogene TRBV3-2), the J gene TRBJ2-7; D unresolved. V lost 1 base and J 1 base, leaving 11 bases between the germline ends. Germline V gene lookup returns CDR1 LGHDT and CDR2 YNNKEL (reference sequence). The CDR3 length is 15 residues. The CDR3 is CASSQATRASYEQYF. The CDR3 DNA reads as TGTGCCAGCAGCCAAGCGACGAGAGCATCCTACGAGCAGTACTTC.

This clone was found once. V and J are TRBV7-2 and TRBJ2-3; 8 nucleotides align to TRBD2. This CDR3 has 18 amino acids. Trimming removed 5 bases from V and 2 bases from J; junction bases left unmatched: 15. Germline CDR1 and CDR2: SGHTA and FQGNSA. This chain's CDR3 is CASSRGVAGILFTDTQYF. CDR3 bases: TGTGCCAGCAGCCGGGGGGTAGCGGGGATCCTATTCACAGATACGCAGTATTTT. Full variable domain (missing parts from reference TRBV7-2 and TRBJ2-3): GAGVSQSPSNKVTEKGKDVELRCDPISGHTALYWYRQSLGQGLEFLIYFQGNSAPDKSGLPSDRFSAERTGGSVSTLTIQRTQQEDSAVYLCASSRGVAGILFTDTQYFGPGTRLTVL.

This chain joins TRBV9 and TRBJ2-1, with D possibly matching TRBD2 (7 bases). The V gene lost 2 bases and the J gene lost 7 bases, with 16 bases spanning the gap. This CDR3 region has 15 residues. The germline V gene has CDR1 SGDLS and CDR2 YYNGEE. CDR3 amino acids: CASSVTGGLYNEQFF. DNA for the CDR3: TGTGCCAGCAGCGTTACGGGGGGCCTCTATAATGAGCAGTTCTTC.

The genes are TRBV5-1 and TRBJ1-1; no reliable D call. CDR3 length: 14 amino acids. Looked up from germline, CDR1 is SGHRS and CDR2 is YFSETQ. V was pared by 0 bases and J by 0 bases, with 6 bases between. CDR3: CASSLGVVNTEAFF. The CDR3 coding sequence is TGCGCCAGCAGCTTGGGCGTTGTGAACACTGAAGCTTTCTTT.

The rearrangement uses TRBV5-6 and TRBJ1-3; D gene uncertain. The germline CDR1 and CDR2 sequences are SGHDT and YYEEEE. The CDR3 spans 15 residues. V dropped 0 bases and J dropped 1 base, with 8 bases sitting between them. Here the CDR3 reads CASSLVGLSGNTIYF. CDR3 DNA: TGTGCCAGCAGCTTGGTTGGGTTGTCTGGAAACACCATATATTTT.

The chain links TRBV9 to TRBJ1-4; D gene ambiguous. Looked up from germline, CDR1 is SGDLS and CDR2 is YYNGEE. The length of the CDR3 is 14 residues. The V and J ends lost 3 bases and 5 bases respectively, with 11 bases between them. CDR3 coding DNA: TGTGCCAGCAGCGCGCTATCGGGGAATGAAAAACTGTTTTTT. It specifies CASSALSGNEKLFF.